A single sample is the source of the 32 T cell receptor beta chains below, sequenced in a study of T cells in Graves' hyperthyroidism and ophthalmopathy. Template material for amplifying TCR beta CDR3 regions consisted of RNA transcripts. HTBI primers drove first-round RT-PCR of the TCR CDR3. MiXCR, applied by TCRdb to the multiplex PCR reads, yields one record per CDR3 protein. The sample has 490,000 or so distinct CDR3 sequences, about 16% seen once. The sequencing sample was made of blood. These receptors all come from a woman aged 30 to 39 with Graves' ophthalmopathy.

The chain employs TRBV5-6 and TRBJ2-7, with TRBD2 matching 10 bases. TRBJ2-1 explains the end of the DNA better; the J call may be wrong. CDR1 and CDR2 (germline): SGHDT, YYEEEE. The length of the CDR3 is 19 residues. In DNA form, the CDR3 reads TGTGCCAGCAGCTTGGGGGCCCCGCTAGCGGGAGTTGGGTCCTACGAGCAGTTCTTC. This encodes CASSLGAPLAGVGSYEQFF.

In its sample, this clonotype was seen many times. This chain connects TRBV20-1 to TRBJ2-5; D is possibly TRBD2 (5 bases). This CDR3 is 14 amino acids long. Germline V gene sequence: CDR1 DFQATT, CDR2 SNEGSKA (reference sequence). Trimming left V 4 bases short and J 3 bases short, with 15 bases between. The CDR3 here is CSATTPPREETQYF. The CDR3, as DNA: TGCAGTGCTACTACTCCCCCGAGGGAAGAGACCCAGTACTTC.

This clonotype was recorded at least ten times. The V and J genes are TRBV5-5 and TRBJ2-3; D not certain. The V and J ends lost 1 base and 6 bases respectively, with 12 bases between them. The CDR3 contains 14 residues. Germline CDR1 is SGHKS and CDR2 is YYEKEE (reference sequence). The CDR3 here is CASSLFGGKDTQYF. The DNA of the CDR3 is TGTGCCAGCAGCTTGTTCGGTGGTAAGGATACGCAGTATTTT.

The CDR3 bases are TGTGCCAGCAGTTGGACTAGCGGGAGGGCCAGGGGCAATGAGCAGTTCTTC. As protein: CASSWTSGRARGNEQFF. The rearrangement joins TRBV7-2 to TRBJ2-1; 15 bases agree with TRBD2. V shed 6 bases and J 6 bases; nucleotides not matched to a gene: 9. Germline CDR1 SGHTA, CDR2 FQGNSA. CDR3 length: 17 residues.

This clonotype was detected ten times or more. The genes are TRBV28 and TRBJ1-1; 8 bases line up with TRBD1. V shed 0 bases, J shed 3 bases, and the junction held 9 bases outside the gene matches. Germline CDR1 and CDR2: MDHEN and SYDVKM. The CDR3 extends over 17 amino acids. This CDR3 is CASSLWAGGDWDTEAFF. CDR3 DNA: TGTGCCAGCAGTTTATGGGCAGGGGGCGATTGGGACACTGAAGCTTTCTTT.

This rearrangement joins TRBV6-5 to TRBJ2-1, with D perhaps matching TRBD2 (6 bases). The CDR3 is made up of 14 amino acids. Germline V gives CDR1 MNHEY, CDR2 SVGAGI. V shed 0 bases and J shed 6 bases, with 9 bases lying between them. CDR3 protein: CASSYSISGNEQFF. In DNA, the CDR3 is TGTGCCAGCAGTTACTCCATTAGCGGCAATGAGCAGTTCTTC.

This clonotype has a count of ten or more. CDR3: CASSLSWNNEQFF. CDR3 in DNA: TGTGCCAGCAGCTTAAGCTGGAACAATGAGCAGTTCTTC. The J gene is TRBJ2-1, the V gene TRBV7-2; no clear D gene. Trimming took off 2 bases at V and 5 bases at J, with 7 bases between the two ends. Germline CDR1 and CDR2: SGHTA and FQGNSA. The CDR3 has 13 amino acids.

This clonotype occurred a few times. This chain connects TRBV28 to TRBJ2-7; 12 bases line up with TRBD2. Germline CDR1 and CDR2: MDHEN and SYDVKM. J lost 1 base, V lost 6 bases, and 4 bases had no gene match. The CDR3 has 15 amino acids. The CDR3 is CASRKTSGGSYEQYF. CDR3 coding DNA: TGTGCCAGCAGAAAGACTAGCGGGGGTTCCTACGAGCAGTACTTC.

J is TRBJ2-7 and V is TRBV4-3; 8 bases align to TRBD2. Germline CDR1 is LGHNA and CDR2 is YSLEER. The V segment lost 0 bases and the J segment 1 base; nucleotides outside the gene matches: 8. The CDR3 spans 17 residues. The CDR3 DNA reads TGCGCCAGCAGCCAAGAAGACGGCGGGAGGCCTTCCTACGAGCAGTACTTC. It codes for CASSQEDGGRPSYEQYF.

The V and J genes are TRBV28 and TRBJ2-2; no clear D gene. Trimming removed 8 bases at V and 2 bases at J, with 15 bases between. Germline CDR1 and CDR2: MDHEN and SYDVKM. This CDR3 has 15 amino acids. In DNA, the CDR3 is TGTGCCAGCCACCCTCATGTGGGAAACACCGGGGAGCTGTTTTTT. Its protein product is CASHPHVGNTGELFF.

This clonotype was seen ten or more times. This rearrangement joins TRBV7-3 to TRBJ2-2; D is ambiguous. Germline V lookup: CDR1 SGHTA, CDR2 FQGTGA. Deletions cut 5 bases from V and 5 bases from J, with 6 bases between. The CDR3 has 12 amino acids. The CDR3 nucleotides are TGTGCCAGCAGCGACGAAACCGGGGAGCTGTTTTTT. Its protein is CASSDETGELFF.

This clonotype was observed many times. The chain recombines TRBV12-3 or TRBV12-4 with TRBJ1-5; possibly TRBD1 for D (5 bases). The V gene lost 0 bases and the J gene lost 2 bases, with 8 bases spanning the gap. CDR3 length: 15 amino acids. In DNA, the CDR3 is TGTGCCAGCAGTTTAGCACCGACAGGCAATCAGCCCCAGCATTTT. Translating it yields CASSLAPTGNQPQHF.

J is TRBJ2-1 and V is TRBV20-1, with TRBD2 matching over 10 bases. The ends lost 5 bases at V and 10 bases at J; junction bases unmatched: 5. The CDR3 is 12 amino acids. CDR1 and CDR2 from the germline V gene are DFQATT and SNEGSKA (reference sequence). DNA of the CDR3: TGCAGTGCTGGGACTAGCGTCGACGAGCAGTTCTTC. It yields the protein CSAGTSVDEQFF.

This clonotype was detected many times. V is TRBV7-9 and J is TRBJ1-1; D call uncertain. The CDR3 is 14 amino acids. The V and J ends lost 0 bases and 10 bases respectively, with 15 bases between them. Germline CDR1 reads SEHNR; CDR2 reads FQNEAQ (reference sequence). The CDR3 DNA reads TGTGCCAGCAGCTTAGCCCCTGACGTACTTCGAGCTTTCTTT. Its translation is CASSLAPDVLRAFF.

This clonotype was counted many times. J is TRBJ1-5 and V is TRBV12-3 or TRBV12-4; 8 positions match TRBD1. The ends lost 6 bases at V and 0 bases at J; junction bases unmatched: 4. This CDR3 comprises 15 residues. CDR3 amino acids: CASRRTGHSNQPQHF. Written as DNA, the CDR3 is TGTGCCAGCAGAAGGACAGGGCATAGCAATCAGCCCCAGCATTTT.

On this clonotype: A much larger clone lies a single base off, so this may be a read error. The gene calls are TRBV14 and TRBJ1-1; possibly TRBD1 for D (5 bases). Germline V gene lookup returns CDR1 SGHDN and CDR2 FVKESK. The length of the CDR3 is 15 residues. CDR3 protein: CDSSQDLVGGTEAFF. The DNA of the CDR3 is TGTGACAGCAGCCAAGATTTAGTGGGGGGGACTGAAGCTTTCTTT. Full variable domain (remainder filled in from reference TRBV14 and TRBJ1-1): EAGVTQFPSHSVIEKGQTVTLRCDPISGHDNLYWYRRVMGKEIKFLLHFVKESKQDESGMPNNRFLAERTGGTYSTLKVQPAELEDSGVYFCDSSQDLVGGTEAFFGQGTRLTVV.

This clonotype was observed a handful of times. The J gene is TRBJ2-6, the V gene TRBV28, with TRBD1 matching over 11 bases. V shed 5 bases, J shed 4 bases, and the junction held 10 bases outside the gene matches. Germline loops: CDR1 MDHEN, CDR2 SYDVKM. The CDR3 totals 18 residues. CDR3 amino acids: CASSIPRDRGTGANVLTF. The CDR3 DNA reads as TGTGCCAGCAGTATTCCCCGGGACAGGGGGACCGGGGCCAACGTCCTGACTTTC.

Many counts were recorded for this clonotype. The chain links TRBV10-3 to TRBJ2-1, with TRBD2 as a possible D gene (5 bases). CDR1 is ENHRY, CDR2 SYGVKD, per germline. V was shortened by 2 bases and J by 2 bases, with 10 bases between the two germline ends. The CDR3 covers 15 residues. The DNA for the CDR3 is TGTGCCATCAGTGAGACGGTGAGGGCCTACAATGAGCAGTTCTTC. Translated: CAISETVRAYNEQFF.

This clonotype was seen repeatedly, ten times or more. The chain recombines TRBV6-1 with TRBJ1-2; the D gene is possibly TRBD1 (6 bases). Trimming took 4 bases from V and 7 from J, leaving 16 bases between them. The CDR3 runs 14 residues. CDR1 and CDR2 (germline): MNHNS, SASEGT. The CDR3: CASSVNREVSGYTF. The CDR3 DNA is TGTGCCAGCAGTGTCAACAGGGAGGTCTCTGGCTACACCTTC.

This clonotype occurred a few times. The V call is TRBV25-1, the J call TRBJ1-2; D is uncertain. Germline CDR1 is MGHDK and CDR2 is SYGVNS. The length of the CDR3 is 14 residues. V was shortened by 0 bases and J by 2 bases, with 7 bases between the two germline ends. The CDR3 sequence: CASSEYGGNYGYTF. The CDR3 DNA reads as TGTGCCAGCAGTGAATATGGAGGGAACTATGGCTACACCTTC.

This chain uses TRBV4-3 with TRBJ2-7; 7 nucleotides line up with TRBD1. Per germline, CDR1 LGHNA and CDR2 YSLEER. J lost 3 bases, V lost 4 bases, and 9 bases had no gene match. This CDR3 has 15 residues. As DNA, the CDR3 is TGCGCCAGCAGCCTACGACAGGGATTTGTCTACGAGCAGTACTTC. Residues: CASSLRQGFVYEQYF.

For this clonotype: It may be a read error: a sequence one base away is much more abundant. The chain is built from TRBV28 and TRBJ2-6; D uncertain. V was clipped by 2 bases and J by 2 bases, with 1 base between them. From germline, CDR1 is MDHEN and CDR2 SYDVKM. This CDR3 spans 13 amino acids. In nucleotides, the CDR3 is TGTGCCAGCAGTTTACCTGGGGCCAACGTCCTGACTTTC. Translating it yields CASSLPGANVLTF. Variable domain in full (rest from reference TRBV28 and TRBJ2-6): DVKVTQSSRYLVKRTGEKVFLECVQDMDHENMFWYRQDPGLGLRLIYFSYDVKMKEKGDIPEGYSVSREKKERFSLILESASTNQTSMYLCASSLPGANVLTFGAGSRLTVL.

This clonotype turned up a few times. It is unclear where the CDR3 begins or ends on the DNA, so no DNA is shown, and the CDR3 is as TCRdb lists it. This chain links TRBV6-1 with TRBJ1-1; the D call TRBD1 from the table was never checked on the DNA. Germline CDR1 is MNHNS and CDR2 is SASEGT. The CDR3 spans 14 residues, counting both ends. The chain's CDR3 is CASTFGPGNTEAFF.

The table lists this clonotype with many counts. The genes are TRBV11-2 and TRBJ2-7; D gene unclear. Trimming removed 1 base from V and 0 bases from J, with 10 bases in between. Germline V lookup: CDR1 SGHAT, CDR2 FQNNGV. The CDR3 has 15 residues. CDR3: CASSLGLRVSYEQYF. CDR3 sequence (DNA): TGTGCCAGCAGCTTAGGTCTCCGGGTCTCCTACGAGCAGTACTTC.

This clonotype was picked up many times. The J gene is TRBJ2-7, the V gene TRBV6-1; D is unclear. Trimming removed 1 base from V and 6 bases from J, with 10 bases in between. This CDR3 is 13 amino acids long. CDR1 is MNHNS, CDR2 SASEGT, per germline. The CDR3 here is CASSEDLASEQYF. CDR3 DNA: TGTGCCAGCAGTGAAGACCTCGCCTCCGAGCAGTACTTC.

This clonotype was seen a handful of times. The CDR3: CSVKRLSNNEQFF. The CDR3 bases are TGCAGCGTTAAGCGACTGTCAAACAATGAGCAGTTCTTC. V is TRBV29-1 and J is TRBJ2-1; D ambiguous. Germline V lookup: CDR1 SQVTM, CDR2 ANQGSEA. The CDR3 contains 13 residues. Trimming stripped 5 bases from V and 5 bases from J, with 13 bases between.

The table lists this clonotype with many counts. V is TRBV7-2 and J is TRBJ2-1; D possibly corresponds to TRBD2 (5 bases). This CDR3 has 17 residues. Germline CDR1 SGHTA, CDR2 FQGNSA. Deletions cut 2 bases from V and 5 bases from J, with 19 bases between. CDR3 protein: CASSLIISRVRNNEQFF. The CDR3 bases are TGTGCCAGCAGCTTAATTATTTCGCGGGTTCGCAACAATGAGCAGTTCTTC.

Details on this clonotype: A read error may explain this, as a much larger clone is one base away. The rearrangement uses TRBV7-9 and TRBJ2-1; D possibly corresponds to TRBD2 (5 bases). Germline CDR1 and CDR2: SEHNR and FQNEAQ (reference sequence). This CDR3 has 12 residues. With 5 bases removed from V and 9 bases from J, the gap between germline ends came to 11 bases. The CDR3 DNA reads as TGTGCCAGCAGCGCCCCGGGGAGTGAGCAGTTCTTC. Residues: CASSAPGSEQFF.

This clonotype was seen ten or more times. The rearrangement uses TRBV20-1 and TRBJ2-7; D remains ambiguous. This CDR3 spans 14 amino acids. V lost 2 bases to trimming and J lost 5 bases, with 16 bases between them. The germline V gene has CDR1 DFQATT and CDR2 SNEGSKA (reference sequence). CDR3 DNA sequence: TGCAGTGCTAGAAAAACAAGGGATCCCAACGAGCAGTACTTC. Protein sequence: CSARKTRDPNEQYF.

In its sample, this clonotype was seen many times. The chain has TRBV11-1 and TRBJ2-7, with 7 nucleotides matching TRBD2. CDR3 length equals 13 residues. Germline loops: CDR1 SGHAT, CDR2 FQDESV (reference sequence). The V gene end was trimmed by 1 base and the J gene end by 7 bases; junction bases not matched to a gene: 4. CDR3 bases: TGTGCCAGCAGCTTAGGCGGGAGTAAGGAGCAGTACTTC. Translated, it gives CASSLGGSKEQYF.

This clonotype was counted ten times or more. This chain links TRBV30 with TRBJ2-1; 11 positions match TRBD1. Germline CDR1 reads GTSNPN; CDR2 reads SVGIG (reference sequence). The V gene end was trimmed by 5 bases and the J gene end by 8 bases; junction bases not matched to a gene: 8. This CDR3 spans 14 amino acids. CDR3 region: CAWSTGQGVHEQFF. CDR3 DNA sequence: TGTGCCTGGTCTACGGGACAGGGGGTGCATGAGCAGTTCTTC.

The rearrangement joins TRBV28 to TRBJ1-4; TRBD1 matches at 10 bases. The V and J ends lost 4 bases and 1 base, in that order; junction bases with no gene match: 9. Germline values: CDR1 MDHEN, CDR2 SYDVKM. The CDR3 contains 18 residues. Written as DNA, the CDR3 is TGTGCCAGCAGTTCACGGACAGGGGGGGGGCTAACTAATGAAAAACTGTTTTTT. Its translation is CASSSRTGGGLTNEKLFF.